This T cell receptor (beta chain) was identified during a study of naive and memory T cell subsets. Study outcomes and limitations: TCR transcript changes with activation or differentiation may affect this RNA method.

The SP2 primer and nested alpha and beta constant region primers amplified ligated cDNA in four rounds. MiXCR, applied by TCRdb to the 5' RACE reads, yields one record per CDR3 protein. The repertoire consists of about 48,000 distinct CDR3 sequences, with 4% to 5% occurring once and the leading ten covering around 0.84%. The V end lost 4 bases, the J end lost 4 bases, and 14 bases lay between the germline ends. Germline values: CDR1 SGHRS, CDR2 YFSETQ. The CDR3 is made up of 14 amino acids. A UMI-containing oligonucleotide was joined by 3' ligation to the TCR cDNA template. This clonotype was observed at least ten times. Its antigen is as yet unknown.

The receptor comes from a female donor in good health. The chain employs TRBV5-1 and TRBJ1-2; TRBD1 might be the D (6 bases). Here the CDR3 DNA reads TGCGCCAGCAGCCTCGACAGAGGGGGCTATGGCTACACCTTC. Its translation is CASSLDRGGYGYTF.